The clone carrying this TCR beta chain has a handful of counts. Its specificity is unknown. Amplification used 60 Vbeta primers and 13 Jbeta primers. The data were produced by immunoSEQ multiplex PCR, yet TCRdb's version contains in-frame clones alone and is incomplete. The profile covers 55,000 to 70,000 clones, with roughly 69% appearing a single time and 3% to 3.5% taken by the ten largest. This record comes from a study of cytomegalovirus exposure and HLA in healthy donors. Whole-study findings and limits: Most subjects' HLA-A and HLA-B alleles were reportedly predicted from TCR beta sequences.

Trimming cost V 4 bases and J 4 bases, with 11 bases left between them. The CDR3 runs 13 residues. Per the germline V gene, CDR1 is LNHDA and CDR2 is SQIVND (reference sequence). This rearrangement joins TRBV19 to TRBJ2-7; no definite D call. The receptor was derived from a woman between 50 and 59 years old in good health and CMV-seronegative. Sequencing used PBMCs. CDR3 DNA sequence: TGTGCCAGTAGTACCCCTCTTCCGTACGAGCAGTACTTC. As protein: CASSTPLPYEQYF.